This T cell receptor beta chain was sequenced for a study of blood T cell repertoires in COVID-19. Trimming stripped 2 bases from V and 5 bases from J, with 16 bases between. Germline V CDR1 and CDR2: LNHDA, SQIVND (reference sequence). This CDR3 spans 16 amino acids. Profiled with immunoSEQ multiplex PCR; TCRdb holds only in-frame clones, not every one. The repertoire holds nearly 250,000 clones, approximately 84% seen once, with 1.9% in the top ten. This clone was seen once. The chain uses TRBV19 and TRBJ2-1; a weak D match, TRBD2 (7 bases). The receptor was isolated from a woman of 80 years or more with acute or convalescent COVID-19. Sample: peripheral blood. CDR3 residues: CASSIPLGGADNEQFF. DNA of the CDR3: TGTGCCAGTAGTATACCCTTGGGGGGGGCCGACAATGAGCAGTTCTTC. Supplemented by reference TRBV19 and TRBJ2-1, the full variable domain reads DGGITQSPKYLFRKEGQNVTLSCEQNLNHDAMYWYRQDPGQGLRLIYYSQIVNDFQKGDIAEGYSVSREKKESFPLTVTSAQKNPTAFYLCASSIPLGGADNEQFFGPGTRLTVL.